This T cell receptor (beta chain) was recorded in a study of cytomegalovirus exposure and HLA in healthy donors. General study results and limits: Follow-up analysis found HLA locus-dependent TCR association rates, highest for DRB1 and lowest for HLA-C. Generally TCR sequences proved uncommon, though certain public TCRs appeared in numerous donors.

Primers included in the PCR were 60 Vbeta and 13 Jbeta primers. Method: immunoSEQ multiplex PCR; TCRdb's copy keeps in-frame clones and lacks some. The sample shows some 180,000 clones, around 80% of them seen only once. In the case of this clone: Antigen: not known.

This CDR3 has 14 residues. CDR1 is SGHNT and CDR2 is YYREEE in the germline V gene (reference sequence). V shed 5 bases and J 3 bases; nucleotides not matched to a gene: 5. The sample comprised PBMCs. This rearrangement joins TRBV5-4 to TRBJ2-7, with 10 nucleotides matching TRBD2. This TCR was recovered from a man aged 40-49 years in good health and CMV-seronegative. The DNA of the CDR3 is TGTGCCAGCAGTCCCCGGACTAGCGGCTACGAGCAGTACTTC. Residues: CASSPRTSGYEQYF.